The 10 T cell receptor beta chains listed next were all sequenced from one sample in a study of radiation and T cells in renal cell carcinoma. This sample's time point: baseline pretreatment blood. Indicated treatment: 15 Gy SBRT to primary tumor, nephrectomy 4 weeks later. TCRdb keeps only in-frame clones here, not all; method: immunoSEQ multiplex PCR. In the table there are around 140,000 clones, 83% of which are singletons. Sequencing was performed on blood, taken from a patient whose treatment included radiotherapy and nephrectomy. Every receptor here comes from a woman in her 50s with renal cell carcinoma.

The chain links TRBV5-5 to TRBJ1-5, with 8 nucleotides matching TRBD1. The V gene's germline CDR1 is SGHKS and CDR2 YYEKEE (reference sequence). Trimming at V came to 1 base and at J to 5 bases, leaving 5 bases not matched to a gene. CDR3 size: 15 residues. Here the CDR3 reads CASSLQGARYQPQHF. CDR3 bases: TGTGCCAGCAGCTTGCAGGGGGCGAGATATCAGCCCCAGCATTTT.

This chain joins TRBV4-1 and TRBJ1-5, with unresolved D. Germline-derived CDR1 and CDR2 are MGHRA and YSYEKL. This CDR3 comprises 15 residues. Between the trimmed V and J ends, which lost 9 bases and 1 base, there was a span of 16 bases. The CDR3 bases are TGCGCCAGTCGCAAGGACGGATCAAGCAATCAGCCCCAGCATTTT. Its translation: CASRKDGSSNQPQHF.

The chain links TRBV11-2 to TRBJ2-3; D may be TRBD2 (5 bases). Germline V gene lookup returns CDR1 SGHAT and CDR2 FQNNGV. The CDR3 has 14 amino acids. V lost 2 bases to trimming and J lost 3 bases, with 9 bases between them. The CDR3 loop reads CASSLLAGTDTQYF. Written as DNA, the CDR3 is TGTGCCAGCAGCTTACTAGCAGGAACAGATACGCAGTATTTT.

The chain carries TRBV7-3 and TRBJ2-1, with a weak D call TRBD1 (5 bases). V was clipped by 5 bases and J by 5 bases, with 10 bases between them. CDR1 is SGHTA and CDR2 is FQGTGA in the germline V gene. CDR3 size: 13 residues. The chain's CDR3 is CASSLDSDNEQFF. DNA for the CDR3: TGTGCCAGCAGCCTTGACAGTGACAATGAGCAGTTCTTC. The full variable domain, with the rest looked up from reference TRBV7-3 and TRBJ2-1, is GAGVSQTPSNKVTEKGKYVELRCDPISGHTALYWYRQSLGQGPEFLIYFQGTGAADDSGLPNDRFFAVRPEGSVSTLKIQRTERGDSAVYLCASSLDSDNEQFFGPGTRLTVL.

J is TRBJ2-5 and V is TRBV6-6, with 9 bases identical to TRBD2. The CDR3 is 15 amino acids. The ends lost 3 bases at V and 5 bases at J; junction bases unmatched: 7. Germline V gene sequence: CDR1 MNHNY, CDR2 SVGAGI (reference sequence). The CDR3 DNA is TGTGCCAGCAGTTATGGCGGGGGGGCCCGTGAGACCCAGTACTTC. Protein: CASSYGGGARETQYF.

The chain uses TRBV9 and TRBJ2-3, with 8 bases aligning to TRBD2. After removal of 3 bases from V and 5 bases from J, the junction contained 8 bases not matched to a gene. Germline CDR1 reads SGDLS; CDR2 reads YYNGEE. The CDR3 extends over 15 amino acids. This chain's CDR3 is CASSDSGTRGDTQYF. CDR3 coding DNA: TGTGCCAGCAGCGATAGCGGGACTCGTGGAGATACGCAGTATTTT.

This clone was picked up one time. Other DNA sequences from this sample encode an identical CDR3 as well. The genes are TRBV2 and TRBJ2-5, with 7 bases matching TRBD2. Germline V gene lookup returns CDR1 SNHLY and CDR2 FYNNEI. V lost 6 bases and J lost 4; bases outside the gene matches: 2. The CDR3 runs to 12 residues. CDR3 nucleotides: TGTGCCAGCAGGGGGGAGGGAGAGACCCAGTACTTC. This gives the protein CASRGEGETQYF. Full variable domain (remainder filled in from reference TRBV2 and TRBJ2-5): EPEVTQTPSHQVTQMGQEVILRCVPISNHLYFYWYRQILGQKVEFLVSFYNNEISEKSEIFDDQFSVERPDGSNFTLKIRSTKLEDSAMYFCASRGEGETQYFGPGTRLLVL.

The rearrangement links TRBV7-2 to TRBJ2-7; D possibly uses TRBD1 or TRBD2 (5 bases each). Trimming took off 1 base at V and 6 bases at J, with 10 bases between the two ends. Looked up from germline, CDR1 is SGHTA and CDR2 is FQGNSA. This CDR3 region has 13 residues. Written as DNA, the CDR3 is TGTGCCAGCAGCTTAGAAGGGACCCGCGAGCAGTACTTC. Its translation: CASSLEGTREQYF.

This clone appeared many times. This same CDR3 is encoded by further DNA sequences in the sample. This chain joins TRBV19 and TRBJ1-1, with D unclear. The CDR3 runs 13 residues. Trimming took 3 bases from V and 1 from J, leaving 6 bases between them. Germline lookup yields CDR1 LNHDA and CDR2 SQIVND (reference sequence). This CDR3 reads CASSISENTEAFF. The CDR3 DNA sequence: TGTGCCAGTAGTATTTCGGAGAACACTGAAGCTTTCTTT. Full variable domain (missing parts from reference TRBV19 and TRBJ1-1): DGGITQSPKYLFRKEGQNVTLSCEQNLNHDAMYWYRQDPGQGLRLIYYSQIVNDFQKGDIAEGYSVSREKKESFPLTVTSAQKNPTAFYLCASSISENTEAFFGQGTRLTVV.

The genes are TRBV10-1 and TRBJ2-5, with 7 bases identical to TRBD2. V lost 4 bases, J lost 7 bases, and 12 bases stayed unmatched. Germline V gives CDR1 WNHNN, CDR2 SYGVQD (reference sequence). The length of the CDR3 is 15 residues. CDR3 amino acids: CASSATGEREGTQYF. The CDR3 DNA reads TGCGCCAGCAGTGCGACGGGGGAGCGGGAAGGGACCCAGTACTTC.